The 27 T cell receptor beta chains listed next were all sequenced from one sample in a study of blood T cell repertoires in COVID-19. The table came from immunoSEQ multiplex PCR; TCRdb's copy has only in-frame clones and leaves some out. Of 90,000 to 120,000 clones in the sample, roughly four fifths were seen once. The sample comprised peripheral blood. The receptors originated from a man aged 55 to 70 with acute or convalescent COVID-19.

The V gene is TRBV18, the J gene TRBJ2-1; no clear D. CDR1 and CDR2 from the germline V gene are KGHSH and LQKENI. V lost 3 bases, J lost 2 bases, and 11 bases lay in between. The length of the CDR3 is 15 residues. The CDR3 DNA reads as TGTGCCAGCTCACCCCAGGCAGCAACCTACAATGAGCAGTTCTTC. Its protein product is CASSPQAATYNEQFF.

This rearrangement joins TRBV9 to TRBJ2-2; no clear D gene. Trimming removed 0 bases at V and 0 bases at J, with 6 bases between. This CDR3 contains 15 residues. Germline CDR1 is SGDLS and CDR2 is YYNGEE. CDR3 nucleotide sequence: TGTGCCAGCAGCGTAGGGGCCACGAACACCGGGGAGCTGTTTTTT. Protein: CASSVGATNTGELFF.

About this clone: This sample also contains other DNA sequences that code for the same CDR3. This chain uses TRBV7-9 with TRBJ2-1; D is unresolved. The CDR3 consists of 11 residues. Trimming took 1 base from V and 10 from J, leaving 5 bases between them. The V gene's germline CDR1 is SEHNR and CDR2 FQNEAQ (reference sequence). The CDR3 protein is CASSLGGEQFF. The CDR3 DNA reads as TGTGCCAGCAGCTTAGGAGGAGAGCAGTTCTTC. Full variable domain (remainder filled in from reference TRBV7-9 and TRBJ2-1): DTGVSQNPRHKITKRGQNVTFRCDPISEHNRLYWYRQTLGQGPEFLTYFQNEAQLEKSRLLSDRFSAERPKGSFSTLEIQRTEQGDSAMYLCASSLGGEQFFGPGTRLTVL.

In its sample, this clone is medium-sized (0.01 to 0.1%). J is TRBJ2-7 and V is TRBV28; D remains ambiguous. Trimming shortened V by 7 bases and J by 3 bases, and 13 bases separated the two germline ends. The CDR3 sequence is 13 residues long. The germline gives CDR1 MDHEN, CDR2 SYDVKM. The CDR3 region has the DNA TGTGCCAGCAAACAACCCGGAGTCTACGAGCAGTACTTC. Translation: CASKQPGVYEQYF.

The V call is TRBV2, the J call TRBJ2-2, with 14 bases matching TRBD2. This CDR3 has 15 residues. The V and J ends lost 7 bases and 7 bases, in that order; junction bases with no gene match: 5. The germline V gene has CDR1 SNHLY and CDR2 FYNNEI. CDR3 coding DNA: TGTGCCAGCAACGCGGGACTAGCGGGAGTCGGGGAGCTGTTTTTT. This codes for CASNAGLAGVGELFF. The full variable domain, in which reference TRBV2 and TRBJ2-2 provide the parts outside the CDR3, is EPEVTQTPSHQVTQMGQEVILRCVPISNHLYFYWYRQILGQKVEFLVSFYNNEISEKSEIFDDQFSVERPDGSNFTLKIRSTKLEDSAMYFCASNAGLAGVGELFFGEGSRLTVL.

This chain joins TRBV2 and TRBJ2-5, with a weak D call TRBD1 (6 bases). The germline V gene encodes CDR1 SNHLY and CDR2 FYNNEI. Trimming pared 7 bases from V and 10 bases from J, leaving 22 bases between. The CDR3 runs to 14 residues. As DNA, the CDR3 is TGTGCCAGCACGCGAGGACAGTCCACAAATGGCCAGTACTTC. This sequence encodes CASTRGQSTNGQYF.

This clone was detected a few times. The chain uses TRBV11-3 and TRBJ2-7; D call uncertain. This CDR3 has 14 amino acids. Trimming stripped 5 bases from V and 0 bases from J, with 11 bases between. CDR1 and CDR2 (germline): SGHNT, YENEEA. CDR3 protein: CASSLLRSSYEQYF. CDR3 DNA: TGTGCCAGCAGCCTTTTGAGGAGCTCCTACGAGCAGTACTTC. The complete variable domain, with remaining parts taken from reference TRBV11-3 and TRBJ2-7, reads EAGVVQSPRYKIIEKKQPVAFWCNPISGHNTLYWYLQNLGQGPELLIRYENEEAVDDSQLPKDRFSAERLKGVDSTLKIQPAELGDSAVYLCASSLLRSSYEQYFGPGTRLTVT.

The rearrangement joins TRBV7-9 to TRBJ2-2; the match to TRBD1 covers 7 bases. After removal of 4 bases from V and 7 bases from J, the junction contained 3 bases not matched to a gene. The germline CDR1 and CDR2 sequences are SEHNR and FQNEAQ (reference sequence). CDR3 length equals 13 residues. The CDR3 reads CASSSRQGGELFF. CDR3 in DNA: TGTGCCAGCAGCTCCCGACAGGGCGGGGAGCTGTTTTTT.

The rearrangement links TRBV7-9 to TRBJ1-4, with D perhaps TRBD1 (5 bases). The CDR3 covers 14 residues. The V end lost 1 base, the J end lost 5 bases, and 8 bases lay between the germline ends. Germline CDR1 and CDR2: SEHNR and FQNEAQ (reference sequence). CDR3 sequence reads: CASSLGQLNEKLFF. CDR3 in DNA: TGTGCCAGCAGCTTAGGACAGTTAAATGAAAAACTGTTTTTT.

This clone has just a few counts. The same CDR3 is also encoded by other DNA sequences in this sample. CDR3 in amino acids: CASSGQGNTEAFF. The CDR3 DNA reads TGTGCCAGCAGTGGACAGGGGAACACTGAAGCTTTCTTT. The rearrangement uses TRBV2 and TRBJ1-1, with 7 bases aligning to TRBD1. V lost 4 bases and J lost 1; bases outside the gene matches: 0. The germline CDR1 and CDR2 sequences are SNHLY and FYNNEI. The CDR3 is 13 residues long. The complete variable domain, with remaining parts taken from reference TRBV2 and TRBJ1-1, reads EPEVTQTPSHQVTQMGQEVILRCVPISNHLYFYWYRQILGQKVEFLVSFYNNEISEKSEIFDDQFSVERPDGSNFTLKIRSTKLEDSAMYFCASSGQGNTEAFFGQGTRLTVV.

This chain links TRBV5-1 with TRBJ1-4, with 8 nucleotides matching TRBD1. The V segment lost 4 bases and the J segment 8 bases; nucleotides outside the gene matches: 7. CDR1 and CDR2 from the germline V gene are SGHRS and YFSETQ. The CDR3 is 14 amino acids. This CDR3 is CASSGGQVDEKLFF. The CDR3 nucleotides are TGCGCCAGCAGCGGGGGACAGGTAGACGAAAAACTGTTTTTT.

Here the CDR3 DNA reads TGTGCCTGGAGTGTACTTGGTAATGAGCAGTTCTTC. It encodes CAWSVLGNEQFF. This chain connects TRBV30 to TRBJ2-1, with D unclear. Trimming left V 0 bases short and J 7 bases short, with 7 bases between. This CDR3 is built from 12 residues. Germline CDR1 is GTSNPN and CDR2 is SVGIG (reference sequence).

This clone was seen just once. The V and J genes are TRBV20-1 and TRBJ1-6; no firm D call. Germline V gene lookup returns CDR1 DFQATT and CDR2 SNEGSKA (reference sequence). Deletions cut 3 bases from V and 7 bases from J, with 19 bases between. There are 16 residues in the CDR3. CDR3 bases: TGCAGTGCTAGTGGTGACCCGGGCTCGGGGAATTCACCCCTCCACTTT. Protein product: CSASGDPGSGNSPLHF.

The J gene is TRBJ1-6, the V gene TRBV28; the D gene is possibly TRBD1 (5 bases). V was clipped by 2 bases and J by 4 bases, with 12 bases between them. The germline V gene has CDR1 MDHEN and CDR2 SYDVKM. This CDR3 has 16 residues. The CDR3 DNA is TGTGCCAGCAGTTTACTACCCGACAGATATAATTCACCCCTCCACTTT. It codes for CASSLLPDRYNSPLHF.

This chain uses TRBV28 with TRBJ1-4, with 7 bases fitting TRBD1. The ends lost 6 bases at V and 4 bases at J; junction bases unmatched: 5. The germline gives CDR1 MDHEN, CDR2 SYDVKM. This CDR3 spans 14 amino acids. The CDR3 DNA is TGTGCCAGCAGCGACAGGGAGATTAATGAAAAACTGTTTTTT. This encodes CASSDREINEKLFF.

The rearrangement links TRBV4-1 to TRBJ1-1; D gene uncertain. V gave up 0 bases and J gave up 0 bases, with 8 bases separating them. The CDR3 is 15 residues long. Germline V gene lookup returns CDR1 MGHRA and CDR2 YSYEKL. CDR3 sequence (DNA): TGCGCCAGCAGCCAAGACTATACAGTGAACACTGAAGCTTTCTTT. Its protein is CASSQDYTVNTEAFF.

The J gene is TRBJ2-7, the V gene TRBV20-1; no reliable D call. Germline values: CDR1 DFQATT, CDR2 SNEGSKA (reference sequence). The CDR3 length is 10 residues. The V end was cut by 2 bases, the J end by 5 bases, with 4 bases between. For the CDR3, the DNA is TGCAGTGCTAGACAGGACGAGCAGTACTTC. Translation: CSARQDEQYF.

The V gene is TRBV19, the J gene TRBJ1-2; 8 bases are shared with TRBD1. The length of the CDR3 is 14 residues. Germline trimming cut 5 bases from V and 2 bases from J; bases unmatched to any gene: 4. Germline V gene sequence: CDR1 LNHDA, CDR2 SQIVND (reference sequence). Here the CDR3 reads CASSRTGSNYGYTF. Written as DNA, the CDR3 is TGTGCCAGTAGTCGGACAGGGTCAAACTATGGCTACACCTTC.

CDR3 in DNA: TGTGCCAGCAGCTCCCTACCTAGGATAACCGGGGAGCTGTTTTTT. Translation: CASSSLPRITGELFF. The rearrangement links TRBV7-2 to TRBJ2-2; D is ambiguous. The CDR3 totals 15 residues. Trimming pared 4 bases from V and 5 bases from J, leaving 14 bases between. The germline CDR1 and CDR2 sequences are SGHTA and FQGNSA.

This chain uses TRBV28 with TRBJ1-1; D is perhaps TRBD1 (6 bases). Between the trimmed V and J ends, which lost 2 bases and 0 bases, there was a span of 7 bases. Germline CDR1 is MDHEN and CDR2 is SYDVKM. CDR3 size: 14 residues. The CDR3 nucleotides read TGTGCCAGCAGTTTACAGGGGATGAACACTGAAGCTTTCTTT. Its protein is CASSLQGMNTEAFF.

This chain uses TRBV9 with TRBJ2-3; TRBD2 agrees at 7 bases. The germline V gene encodes CDR1 SGDLS and CDR2 YYNGEE. The CDR3 loop spans 14 amino acids. Germline trimming cut 3 bases from V and 3 bases from J; bases unmatched to any gene: 4. The CDR3: CASSASGVTDTQYF. The CDR3 DNA reads as TGTGCCAGCAGCGCGAGCGGGGTAACAGATACGCAGTATTTT.

The J gene is TRBJ1-4, the V gene TRBV4-1, with 9 bases that match TRBD1. V dropped 3 bases and J dropped 8; count of bases not matched to a gene: 10. The CDR3 extends over 16 amino acids. Per germline, CDR1 MGHRA and CDR2 YSYEKL. This CDR3 is CASSHQGGQGMEKLFF. As DNA, the CDR3 is TGCGCCAGCAGCCATCAGGGCGGACAGGGGATGGAAAAACTGTTTTTT.

The V and J genes are TRBV18 and TRBJ1-2, with D possibly being TRBD1 (5 bases). Germline V gene lookup returns CDR1 KGHSH and CDR2 LQKENI. V was trimmed by 2 bases and J by 1 base, leaving 8 bases between them. The CDR3 has 14 amino acids. The CDR3 region is CASSPGALNYGYTF. In nucleotides, the CDR3 is TGTGCCAGCTCACCAGGGGCCCTTAACTATGGCTACACCTTC.

This chain uses TRBV18 with TRBJ1-1; D uncertain. The CDR3 sequence is 15 residues long. The V gene lost 5 bases and the J gene lost 1 base, with 14 bases spanning the gap. The germline V gene has CDR1 KGHSH and CDR2 LQKENI. The CDR3 is CASSGREKQNTEAFF. CDR3 bases: TGTGCCAGCTCAGGACGGGAAAAACAGAACACTGAAGCTTTCTTT.

This chain links TRBV5-4 with TRBJ2-1, with TRBD2 matching 9 bases. This CDR3 region has 16 residues. The germline CDR1 and CDR2 sequences are SGHNT and YYREEE (reference sequence). Unmatched junction bases numbered 10, after V lost 2 bases and J lost 7 bases. The CDR3 DNA is TGTGCCAGCAGCTTACCCTTAGCGGGAGTTAGAAATGAGCAGTTCTTC. Its protein product is CASSLPLAGVRNEQFF.

V and J are TRBV19 and TRBJ1-4; 8 bases line up with TRBD1. CDR3 length: 14 amino acids. With 6 bases clipped from V and 5 bases from J, the junction kept 5 bases outside the gene matches. Germline CDR1 is LNHDA and CDR2 is SQIVND (reference sequence). CDR3 sequence reads: CASRHDRGNEKLFF. The CDR3 DNA sequence: TGTGCCAGTAGACACGACAGGGGAAATGAAAAACTGTTTTTT.

The chain recombines TRBV19 with TRBJ2-7; possibly TRBD1 for D (5 bases). V was cut by 6 bases and J by 1 base, with 13 bases left in between. Germline lookup yields CDR1 LNHDA and CDR2 SQIVND (reference sequence). CDR3 length: 14 amino acids. The CDR3, as DNA: TGTGCCAGTAGAAACTCAGGGTCGTCCTACGAGCAGTACTTC. Translated, it gives CASRNSGSSYEQYF.